This TCR beta chain is from a study of post-analysis software for immune sequencing data (dated by TCRdb to 2015 to 2017). About the investigation overall: Recorded disease courses included relapsing-remitting, secondary progressive and progressive-relapsing multiple sclerosis, with some patients lacking subtype annotation. The patient repertoires were compared against 11 previously published healthy control repertoires obtained from donors aged about 6 to 26 years. A subset of samples was prepared in parallel using single-end sample barcoding, then pooled and co-amplified after Illumina adapter ligation. What the work shows at the level of the full study, not this receptor alone: Multiple sclerosis patients had significantly lower normalized Chao1 diversity than controls, a result that suggests substantial peripheral T-cell clonal expansion. Direct clustering with F measure showed strong co-clustering of samples prepared in the same batch, prompting a batch-effect correction. The control group was slightly older than the multiple sclerosis patient group. Significantly higher frequencies in patients than in controls were found for a handful of TRBV segments, including TRBV5-6, TRBV5-1 and TRBV20-1.

Library generation was performed with PCR. The instrument was an Illumina HiSeq 2500. To reduce PCR and sequencing biases, unique molecular identifiers were incorporated into the TCR beta cDNA libraries. Approximately 500,000 cDNA molecules were obtained per 1 to 10 million input T cells, so each molecule approximated one T cell. The same protocol used for the earlier healthy control dataset was applied to prepare and sequence the patient libraries. Samples belonging to the same batch were prepared together, multiplexed and sequenced on a shared HiSeq lane. The source study handled its data this way. MIGEC handled the raw barcoded reads, throwing out single-read molecular identifier groups before consensus assembly and CDR3 extraction. Clonotype tables were post-analysed with VDJtools, and diversity was normalized by down-sampling all datasets to the smallest sample size. In repertoire overlap clustering, CDR3 amino acid sequences, but not nucleotide sequences, were matched to correct batch-related cross-sample contamination. TCRdb reworked the public reads: Q25 trimming with fastp, MiXCR clone assembly, productive beta chains retained. Merged by CDR3 protein, the rows form single entries marked with the most common genes and DNA. The V and J calls and clone size are TCRdb's, not the authors'. The sample data list hundreds of thousands of distinct CDR3 sequences, and 40% to 50% of these were observed just once. The ten largest clones capture 1.5% to 2% of the sample.

To demonstrate the VDJtools post-analysis software, the study profiled TCR beta repertoires from the peripheral blood of about 13 young patients with multiple sclerosis. The multiple sclerosis patients were children and adolescents between roughly 6 and 16 years of age. As concerns this clonotype: It lacks a known antigen. Base qualities are not recorded, but no much larger clone differs from it by a single base.

Looking up the germline V gene yields CDR1 MNHNS and CDR2 SASEGT. Including the terminal cysteine and phenylalanine, the CDR3 comprises 12 residues. Only the CDR3 portion is preserved as DNA: 36 bases, with reading frame beginning at the first base. V sheds 8 bases and J sheds 5 bases, leaving 11 bases between their ends. The receptor was derived from a girl between 10 and 17 years old with multiple sclerosis. The receptor chain draws on TRBV6-1 and TRBJ2-3; the D segment might be TRBD1 or TRBD2, since each matches 5 bases. The sample consisted of blood. The CDR3 region has the sequence CASEGAGDTQYF. In nucleotide form, the sequence is TGTGCCAGCGAAGGGGCGGGAGATACGCAGTATTTT.